This T cell receptor beta chain was identified during a study of CD8+CD57+ T cells in acquired aplastic anemia. Study-wide background: The sorted CD4+ and CD8+ cells yielded an average around 3.2 ug of DNA.

Germline CDR1 reads MDHEN; CDR2 reads SYDVKM. V was pared by 9 bases and J by 4 bases, with 6 bases of the junction left unmatched. This CDR3 is built from 13 residues. TCR beta VDJ and CDR3 were profiled, and genomic DNA was the template. TCRdb reprocessed the reads via MiXCR and lists one record per CDR3 protein. Among around 200,000 distinct CDR3 sequences, around 59% were seen once, and the ten largest hold around a sixth. Sequencing was carried out using sorted CD4+, CD8+, or CD8+CD57+ T cells (not recorded which) from PBMCs. This chain joins TRBV28 and TRBJ2-3, with 8 bases identical to TRBD2. The receptor's source is a human donor in good health, serving as a control. The CDR3 reads CASAGGGPDTQYF. The CDR3 DNA reads as TGTGCCAGTGCGGGGGGCGGGCCAGATACGCAGTATTTT. Combining the CDR3 with reference TRBV28 and TRBJ2-3 gives the whole variable domain DVKVTQSSRYLVKRTGEKVFLECVQDMDHENMFWYRQDPGLGLRLIYFSYDVKMKEKGDIPEGYSVSREKKERFSLILESASTNQTSMYLCASAGGGPDTQYFGPGTRLTVL.